This TCR beta chain originates from a study of control samples from healthy donors and cancer patients. Generated by immunoSEQ multiplex PCR, the TCRdb table keeps only in-frame clones and is missing some. The data show tens of thousands of clones, roughly nine tenths seen once. The CDR3 loop spans 14 amino acids. The germline CDR1 and CDR2 sequences are LNHDA and SQIVND (reference sequence). V was clipped by 1 base and J by 4 bases, with 10 bases between them. The source material was blood. The chain couples TRBV19 to TRBJ1-2; no clear D gene. This receptor was obtained from a woman aged 45-65 years in good health. The CDR3 region has the DNA TGTGCCAGTAGTATAGCAACGGAATCCTATGGCTACACCTTC. Protein sequence: CASSIATESYGYTF. The full variable domain, completed using reference TRBV19 and TRBJ1-2, is DGGITQSPKYLFRKEGQNVTLSCEQNLNHDAMYWYRQDPGQGLRLIYYSQIVNDFQKGDIAEGYSVSREKKESFPLTVTSAQKNPTAFYLCASSIATESYGYTFGSGTRLTVV.